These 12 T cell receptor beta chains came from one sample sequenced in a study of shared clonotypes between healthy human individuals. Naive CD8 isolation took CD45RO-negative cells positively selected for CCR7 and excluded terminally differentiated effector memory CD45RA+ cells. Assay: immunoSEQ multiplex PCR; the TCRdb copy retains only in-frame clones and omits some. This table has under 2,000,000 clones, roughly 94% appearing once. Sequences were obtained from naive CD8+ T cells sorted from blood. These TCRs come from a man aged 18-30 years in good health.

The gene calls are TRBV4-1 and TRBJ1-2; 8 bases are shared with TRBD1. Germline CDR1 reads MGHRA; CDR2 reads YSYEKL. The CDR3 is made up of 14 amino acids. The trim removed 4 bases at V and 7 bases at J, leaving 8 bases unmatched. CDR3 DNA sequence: TGCGCCAGCAGCCTTACCGGGACAGGACTTGGCTACACCTTC. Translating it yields CASSLTGTGLGYTF.

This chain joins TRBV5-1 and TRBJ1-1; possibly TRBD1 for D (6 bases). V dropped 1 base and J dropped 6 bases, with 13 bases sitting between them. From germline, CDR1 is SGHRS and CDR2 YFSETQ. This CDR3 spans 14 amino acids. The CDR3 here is CASSLIGGAAEAFF. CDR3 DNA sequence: TGCGCCAGCAGCTTGATCGGGGGCGCGGCTGAAGCTTTCTTT.

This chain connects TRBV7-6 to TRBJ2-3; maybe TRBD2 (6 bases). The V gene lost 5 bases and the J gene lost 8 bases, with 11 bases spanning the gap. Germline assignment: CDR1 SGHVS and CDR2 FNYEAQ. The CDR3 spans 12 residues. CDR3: CASSAGQGTQYF. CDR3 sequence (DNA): TGTGCCAGCAGCGCGGGGCAGGGTACGCAGTATTTT.

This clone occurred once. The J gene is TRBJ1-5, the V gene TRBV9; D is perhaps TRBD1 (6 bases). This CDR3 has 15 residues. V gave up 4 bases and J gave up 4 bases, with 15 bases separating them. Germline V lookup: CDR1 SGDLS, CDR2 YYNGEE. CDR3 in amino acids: CASSLGGQLNQPQHF. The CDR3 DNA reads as TGTGCCAGCAGCCTAGGCGGACAGCTAAATCAGCCCCAGCATTTT.

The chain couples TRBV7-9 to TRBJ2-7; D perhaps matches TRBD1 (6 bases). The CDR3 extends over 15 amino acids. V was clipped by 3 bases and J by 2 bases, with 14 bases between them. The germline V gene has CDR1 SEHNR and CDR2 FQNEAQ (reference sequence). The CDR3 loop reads CASSFGAGATYEQYF. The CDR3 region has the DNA TGTGCCAGCAGCTTCGGGGCAGGGGCGACCTACGAGCAGTACTTC.

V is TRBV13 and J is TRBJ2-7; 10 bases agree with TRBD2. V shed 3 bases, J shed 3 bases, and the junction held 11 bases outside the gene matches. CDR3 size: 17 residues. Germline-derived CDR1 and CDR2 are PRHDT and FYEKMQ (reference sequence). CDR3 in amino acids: CASSLRLAGAPFYEQYF. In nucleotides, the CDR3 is TGTGCCAGCAGCTTGCGTCTAGCGGGAGCGCCCTTCTACGAGCAGTACTTC.

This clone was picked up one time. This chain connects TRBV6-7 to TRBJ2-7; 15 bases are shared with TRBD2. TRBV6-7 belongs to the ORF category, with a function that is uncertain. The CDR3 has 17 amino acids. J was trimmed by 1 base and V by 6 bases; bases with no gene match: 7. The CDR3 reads CASSPGLAGGRSYEQYF. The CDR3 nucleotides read TGTGCCAGCAGCCCCGGACTAGCGGGAGGGAGATCCTACGAGCAGTACTTC.

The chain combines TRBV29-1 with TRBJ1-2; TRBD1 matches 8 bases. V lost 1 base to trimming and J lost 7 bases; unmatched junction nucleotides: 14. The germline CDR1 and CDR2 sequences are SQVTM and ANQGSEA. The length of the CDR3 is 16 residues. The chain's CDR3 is CSVEARQGALNGGYTF. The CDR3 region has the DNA TGCAGCGTTGAAGCCAGGCAGGGGGCGCTTAACGGTGGCTACACCTTC.

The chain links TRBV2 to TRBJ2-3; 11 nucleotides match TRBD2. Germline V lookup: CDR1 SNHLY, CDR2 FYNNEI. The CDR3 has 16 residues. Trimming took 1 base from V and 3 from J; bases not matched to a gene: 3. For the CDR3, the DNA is TGTGCCAGCAGTGAAGTTCCTAGCGGGGGGACAGATACGCAGTATTTT. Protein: CASSEVPSGGTDTQYF.

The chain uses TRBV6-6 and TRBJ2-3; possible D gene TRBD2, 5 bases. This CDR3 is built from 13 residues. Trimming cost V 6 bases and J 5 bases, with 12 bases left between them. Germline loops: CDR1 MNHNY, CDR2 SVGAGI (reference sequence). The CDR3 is CASRLDREDTQYF. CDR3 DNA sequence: TGTGCCAGCAGGTTAGATCGGGAAGATACGCAGTATTTT.

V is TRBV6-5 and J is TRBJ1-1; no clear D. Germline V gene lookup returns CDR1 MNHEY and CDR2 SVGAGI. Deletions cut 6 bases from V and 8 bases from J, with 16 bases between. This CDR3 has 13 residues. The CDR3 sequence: CASRASRLLEAFF. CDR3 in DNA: TGTGCCAGCAGAGCTTCTCGACTGCTGGAAGCTTTCTTT.

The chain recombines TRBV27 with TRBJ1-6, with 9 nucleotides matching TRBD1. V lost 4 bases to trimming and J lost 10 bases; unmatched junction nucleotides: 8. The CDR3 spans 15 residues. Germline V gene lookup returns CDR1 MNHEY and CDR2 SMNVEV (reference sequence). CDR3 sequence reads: CASSWGGDRESPLHF. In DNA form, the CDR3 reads TGTGCCAGCAGTTGGGGAGGGGACAGGGAATCACCCCTCCACTTT.